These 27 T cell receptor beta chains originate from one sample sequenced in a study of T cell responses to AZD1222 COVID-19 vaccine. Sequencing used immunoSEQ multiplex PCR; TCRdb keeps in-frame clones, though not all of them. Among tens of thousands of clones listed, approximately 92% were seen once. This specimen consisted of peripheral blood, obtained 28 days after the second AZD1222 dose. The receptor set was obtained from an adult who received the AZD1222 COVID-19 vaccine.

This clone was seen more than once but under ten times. This CDR3 reads CASSLGLARGSPLDTQYF. Written as DNA, the CDR3 is TGTGCCAGCAGCTTAGGACTCGCTCGAGGGAGTCCGTTAGATACGCAGTATTTT. The rearrangement joins TRBV11-3 to TRBJ2-3; tentatively, D is TRBD2 (5 bases). The CDR3 runs 18 residues. V was cut by 1 base and J by 5 bases, with 22 bases left in between. Germline assignment: CDR1 SGHNT and CDR2 YENEEA.

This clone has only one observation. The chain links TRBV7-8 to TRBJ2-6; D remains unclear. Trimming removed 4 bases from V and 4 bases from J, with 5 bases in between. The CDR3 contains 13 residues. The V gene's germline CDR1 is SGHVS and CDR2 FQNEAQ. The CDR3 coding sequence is TGTGCCAGCAGCTCGCTGGGGGCCAACGTCCTGACTTTC. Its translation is CASSSLGANVLTF.

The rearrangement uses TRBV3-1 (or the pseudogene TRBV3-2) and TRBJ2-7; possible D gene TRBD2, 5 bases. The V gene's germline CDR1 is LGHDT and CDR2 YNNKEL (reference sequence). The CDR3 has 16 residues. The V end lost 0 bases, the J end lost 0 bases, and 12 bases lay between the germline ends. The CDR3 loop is CASSQETGYYSYEQYF. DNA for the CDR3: TGTGCCAGCAGCCAAGAGACGGGGTACTACTCCTACGAGCAGTACTTC.

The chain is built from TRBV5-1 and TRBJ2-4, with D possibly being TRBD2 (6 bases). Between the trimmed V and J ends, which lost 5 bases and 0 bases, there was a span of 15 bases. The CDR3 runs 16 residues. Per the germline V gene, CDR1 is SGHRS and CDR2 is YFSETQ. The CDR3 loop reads CASRSGLDLAKNIQYF. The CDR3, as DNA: TGCGCCAGCAGGTCGGGACTGGATCTAGCCAAAAACATTCAGTACTTC.

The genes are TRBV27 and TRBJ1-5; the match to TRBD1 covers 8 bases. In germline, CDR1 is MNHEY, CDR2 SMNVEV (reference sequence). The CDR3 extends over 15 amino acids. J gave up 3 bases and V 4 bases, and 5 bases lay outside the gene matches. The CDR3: CASSSGTGFNQPQHF. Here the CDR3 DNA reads TGTGCCAGCAGTTCCGGGACAGGCTTCAATCAGCCCCAGCATTTT.

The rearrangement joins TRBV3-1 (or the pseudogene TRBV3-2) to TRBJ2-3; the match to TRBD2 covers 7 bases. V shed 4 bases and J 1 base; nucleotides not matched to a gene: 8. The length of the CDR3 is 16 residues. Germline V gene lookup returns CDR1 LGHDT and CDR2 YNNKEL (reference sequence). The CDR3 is CASSPRRSGGTDTQYF. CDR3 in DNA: TGTGCCAGCAGCCCAAGGCGGAGCGGGGGCACAGATACGCAGTATTTT.

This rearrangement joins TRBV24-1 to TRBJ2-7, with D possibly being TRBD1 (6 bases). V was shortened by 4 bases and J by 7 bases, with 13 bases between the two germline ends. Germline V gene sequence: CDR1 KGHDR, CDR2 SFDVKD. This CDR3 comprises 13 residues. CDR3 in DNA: TGTGCCACCAGTGAGCCACAGGGAAGGGAGCAGTACTTC. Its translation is CATSEPQGREQYF.

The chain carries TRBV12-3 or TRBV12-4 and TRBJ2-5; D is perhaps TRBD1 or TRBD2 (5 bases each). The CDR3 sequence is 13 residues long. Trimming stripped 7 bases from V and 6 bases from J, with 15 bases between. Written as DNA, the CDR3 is TGTGCCAGCACTTTGGGACCTCAAAAGACCCAGTACTTC. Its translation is CASTLGPQKTQYF.

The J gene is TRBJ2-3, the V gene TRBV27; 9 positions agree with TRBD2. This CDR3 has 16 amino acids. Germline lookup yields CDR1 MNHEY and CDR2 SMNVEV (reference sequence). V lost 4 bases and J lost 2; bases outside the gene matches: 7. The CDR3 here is CASSSLPGLATDTQYF. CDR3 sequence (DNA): TGTGCCAGCAGTTCCCTACCGGGACTAGCCACAGATACGCAGTATTTT.

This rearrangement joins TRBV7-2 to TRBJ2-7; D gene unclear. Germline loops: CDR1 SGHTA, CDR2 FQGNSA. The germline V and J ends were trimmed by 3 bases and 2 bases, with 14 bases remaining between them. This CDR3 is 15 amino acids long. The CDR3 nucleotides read TGTGCCAGCAGCTTGGTGGGAACGAGCGCCTACGAGCAGTACTTC. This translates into CASSLVGTSAYEQYF.

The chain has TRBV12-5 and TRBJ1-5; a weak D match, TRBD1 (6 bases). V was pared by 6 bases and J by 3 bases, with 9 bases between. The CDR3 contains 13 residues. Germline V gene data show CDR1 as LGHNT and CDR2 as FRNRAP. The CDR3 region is CASGRDINQPQHF. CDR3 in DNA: TGTGCTAGTGGCCGGGACATCAATCAGCCCCAGCATTTT.

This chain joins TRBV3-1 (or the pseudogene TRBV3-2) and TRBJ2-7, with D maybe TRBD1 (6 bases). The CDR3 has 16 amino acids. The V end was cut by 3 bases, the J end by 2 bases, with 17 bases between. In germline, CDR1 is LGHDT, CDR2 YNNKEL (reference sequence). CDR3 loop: CASSHSTFRGAYEQYF. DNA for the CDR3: TGTGCCAGCAGCCATTCGACTTTCAGGGGAGCCTACGAGCAGTACTTC.

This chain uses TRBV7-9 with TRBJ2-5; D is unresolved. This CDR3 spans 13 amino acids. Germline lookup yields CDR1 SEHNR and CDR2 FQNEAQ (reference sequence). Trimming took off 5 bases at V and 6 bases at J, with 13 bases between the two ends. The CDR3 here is CASSPASRKTQYF. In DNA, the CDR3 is TGTGCCAGCAGCCCCGCAAGCCGAAAGACCCAGTACTTC.

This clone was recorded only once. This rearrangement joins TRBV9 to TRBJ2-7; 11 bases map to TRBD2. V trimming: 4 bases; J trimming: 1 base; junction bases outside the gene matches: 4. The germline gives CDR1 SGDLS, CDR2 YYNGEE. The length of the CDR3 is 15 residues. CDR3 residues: CASSPPSGGSYEQYF. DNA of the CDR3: TGTGCCAGCAGCCCTCCTAGCGGGGGGTCCTACGAGCAGTACTTC.

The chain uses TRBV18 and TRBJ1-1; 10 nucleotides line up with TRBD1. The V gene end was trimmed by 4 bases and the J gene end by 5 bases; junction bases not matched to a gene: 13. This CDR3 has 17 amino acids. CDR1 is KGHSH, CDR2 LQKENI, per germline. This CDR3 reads CASSLSGTGALMTEAFF. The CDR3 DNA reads TGTGCCAGCTCACTTTCCGGGACAGGGGCGCTGATGACTGAAGCTTTCTTT.

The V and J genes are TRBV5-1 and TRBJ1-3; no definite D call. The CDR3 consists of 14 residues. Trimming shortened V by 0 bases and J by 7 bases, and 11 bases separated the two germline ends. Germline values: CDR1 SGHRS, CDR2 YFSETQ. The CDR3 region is CASSLAPGINTIYF. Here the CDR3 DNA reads TGCGCCAGCAGCTTGGCCCCCGGGATCAACACCATATATTTT.

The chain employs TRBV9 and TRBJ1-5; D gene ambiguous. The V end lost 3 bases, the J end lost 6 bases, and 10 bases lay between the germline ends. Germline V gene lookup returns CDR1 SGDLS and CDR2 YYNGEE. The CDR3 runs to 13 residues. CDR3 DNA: TGTGCCAGCAGCGACGGACGGGGTCAGCCCCAGCATTTT. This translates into CASSDGRGQPQHF.

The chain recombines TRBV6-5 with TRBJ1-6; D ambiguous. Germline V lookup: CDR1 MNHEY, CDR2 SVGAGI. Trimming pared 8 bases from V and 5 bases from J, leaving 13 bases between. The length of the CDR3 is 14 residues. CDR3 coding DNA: TGTGCCAGCGACCCCTGGGGTAATAATTCACCCCTCCACTTT. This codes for CASDPWGNNSPLHF.

CDR3 in DNA: TGCGCCAGCTCCCGGGGGGGCCACGGGGAGCTGTTTTTT. It specifies CASSRGGHGELFF. This chain uses TRBV10-1 with TRBJ2-2; 8 nucleotides line up with TRBD2. V dropped 8 bases and J dropped 7; count of bases not matched to a gene: 6. The CDR3 runs to 13 residues. Germline V lookup: CDR1 WNHNN, CDR2 SYGVQD (reference sequence).

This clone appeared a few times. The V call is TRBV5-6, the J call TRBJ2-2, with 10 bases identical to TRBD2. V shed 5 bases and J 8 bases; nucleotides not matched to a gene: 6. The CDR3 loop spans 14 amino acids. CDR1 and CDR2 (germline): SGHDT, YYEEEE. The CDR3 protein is CASSSGLAEGELFF. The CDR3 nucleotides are TGTGCCAGCAGTTCCGGACTAGCGGAAGGGGAGCTGTTTTTT.

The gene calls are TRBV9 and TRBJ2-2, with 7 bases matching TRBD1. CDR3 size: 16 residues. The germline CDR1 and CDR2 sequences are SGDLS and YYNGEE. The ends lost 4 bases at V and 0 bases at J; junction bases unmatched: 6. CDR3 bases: TGTGCCAGCAGCAACAGGGGCGTCGCGAACACCGGGGAGCTGTTTTTT. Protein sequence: CASSNRGVANTGELFF.

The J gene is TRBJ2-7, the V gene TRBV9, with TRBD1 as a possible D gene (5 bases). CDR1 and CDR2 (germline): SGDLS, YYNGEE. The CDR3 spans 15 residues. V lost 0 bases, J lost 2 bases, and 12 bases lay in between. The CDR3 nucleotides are TGTGCCAGCAGCGTAGGGTCAGGGATTACCTACGAGCAGTACTTC. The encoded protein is CASSVGSGITYEQYF.

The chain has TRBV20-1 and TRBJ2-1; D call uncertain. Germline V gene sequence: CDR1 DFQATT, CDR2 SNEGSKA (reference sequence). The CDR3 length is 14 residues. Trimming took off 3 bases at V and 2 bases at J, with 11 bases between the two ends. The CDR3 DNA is TGCAGTGCTAGTGAAGGCGCGGCCTACAATGAGCAGTTCTTC. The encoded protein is CSASEGAAYNEQFF.

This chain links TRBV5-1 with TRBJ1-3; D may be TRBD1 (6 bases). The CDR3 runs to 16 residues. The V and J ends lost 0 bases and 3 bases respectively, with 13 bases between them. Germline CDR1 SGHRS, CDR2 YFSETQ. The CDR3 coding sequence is TGCGCCAGCAGCTTGGAGGCCAGGGGAGGTGGAAACACCATATATTTT. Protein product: CASSLEARGGGNTIYF.

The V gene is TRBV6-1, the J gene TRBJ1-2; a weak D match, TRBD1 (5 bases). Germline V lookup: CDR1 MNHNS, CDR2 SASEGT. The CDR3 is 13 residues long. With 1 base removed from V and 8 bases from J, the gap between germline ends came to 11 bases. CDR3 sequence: CASSEGTRGGYTF. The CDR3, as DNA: TGTGCCAGCAGTGAAGGGACAAGGGGCGGCTACACCTTC.

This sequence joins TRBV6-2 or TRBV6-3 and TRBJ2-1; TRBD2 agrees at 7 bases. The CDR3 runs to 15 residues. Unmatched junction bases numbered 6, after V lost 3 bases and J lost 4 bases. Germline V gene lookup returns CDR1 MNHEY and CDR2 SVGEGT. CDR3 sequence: CASSYTSGAYNEQFF. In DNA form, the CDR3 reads TGTGCCAGCAGTTATACGAGCGGGGCGTACAATGAGCAGTTCTTC.

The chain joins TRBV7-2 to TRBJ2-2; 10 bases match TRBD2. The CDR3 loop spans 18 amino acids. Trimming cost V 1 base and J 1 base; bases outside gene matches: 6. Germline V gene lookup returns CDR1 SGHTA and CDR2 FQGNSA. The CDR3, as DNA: TGTGCCAGCAGCTTAGTCCCTAGCGGGAGACTGAACACCGGGGAGCTGTTTTTT. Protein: CASSLVPSGRLNTGELFF. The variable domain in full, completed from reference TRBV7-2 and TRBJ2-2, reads GAGVSQSPSNKVTEKGKDVELRCDPISGHTALYWYRQSLGQGLEFLIYFQGNSAPDKSGLPSDRFSAERTGGSVSTLTIQRTQQEDSAVYLCASSLVPSGRLNTGELFFGEGSRLTVL.